This TCR beta chain was recovered during a study of cytomegalovirus exposure and HLA in healthy donors. Study-wide results and limits: Most likely, a cluster of highly shared sequence variants arose as a sequencing artifact. CMV serostatus alone was available as immune exposure information. Later on, an analysis found that several of the most significant clusters appeared to be linked to common viral pathogens, which included parvovirus B19.

The CDR3 runs 15 residues. Deletions cut 0 bases from V and 3 bases from J, with 14 bases between. Germline V gene sequence: CDR1 GTSNPN, CDR2 SVGIG (reference sequence). The primer mix had 60 Vbeta and 13 Jbeta primers. Assay: immunoSEQ multiplex PCR; the TCRdb copy retains only in-frame clones and omits some. The repertoire holds around 110,000 clones, with less than 85% as singletons. Regarding this clone: The antigen is undetermined.

V gene TRBV30 combines with J gene TRBJ1-2; tentative D call: TRBD1 (5 bases). The receptor's source is a woman in her thirties or forties in good health and CMV-seropositive. The specimen sequenced was PBMCs. The CDR3 loop reads CAWSVTGRAHYGYTF. For the CDR3, the DNA is TGTGCCTGGAGTGTAACTGGCAGGGCTCACTATGGCTACACCTTC.